This TCR beta chain was sequenced in a study of T cell repertoires in ileal Crohn's disease. Across the study: Biopsies at the proximal margin of the resected specimen form MI samples.

Study-level findings and limits: Endoscopic recurrence occurred in every patient whose clonality exceeded 26.8%. Clonal expansions were more frequent in active smokers than non-smokers at surgery. Mucosal expansions were suggested to be mainly CD8 T cells.

Of note for this clone: Its cognate antigen is unknown.

Repertoires were generated with immunoSEQ multiplex PCR, while TCRdb's copy carries only in-frame clones and drops some. The table lists thousands of clones, 72% of them singletons. Germline V lookup: CDR1 SGHAT, CDR2 FQNNGV. There are 15 residues in the CDR3. Trimming cost V 1 base and J 6 bases, with 14 bases left between them. Time point here: proximal margin of the surgical specimen (macroscopically non-inflamed). The J gene is TRBJ2-3, the V gene TRBV11-2; D unresolved. This sequence originates from an adult with Crohn's disease. Source material: ileal tissue. CDR3 residues: CASSLVKPLKDTQYF. The CDR3 coding sequence is TGTGCCAGCAGCTTAGTCAAGCCACTCAAGGATACGCAGTATTTT.